The entry below gives a single T cell receptor (beta chain) sequence along with its context. The antigen is undetermined. TCRdb's copy holds only in-frame clones and misses some; the assay was immunoSEQ multiplex PCR. Of about 100,000 clones in the sample, 87% are singletons; the top ten hold around 0.95%. The record originates from a study of graft-versus-host responses after intestinal transplantation. Whole-study results and caveats: Circulating GvH clones peaking coincided with falling HvG clones soon after transplant. Recipient marrow held GvH clones, some first seen in ileum or blood.

The receptor comes from a human donor who was the organ donor for an intestinal transplant. This specimen was unstimulated CD4+ T cells sorted from spleen or lymph node cells, taken before transplant.

The CDR3 nucleotides are TGCGCCAGCAGCTTTGACGAAGGCCCAAGAGGGCAGTACTTC. Encoded protein: CASSFDEGPRGQYF. The gene calls are TRBV5-1 and TRBJ2-7; no clear D gene. Germline CDR1 SGHRS, CDR2 YFSETQ. The CDR3 extends over 14 amino acids. V lost 2 bases to trimming and J lost 9 bases, with 18 bases between them.